This T cell receptor (beta chain) was sequenced for a study of T cell responses to AZD1222 COVID-19 vaccine. Study information: Second-dose timings of about 4 or about 12 weeks were pooled.

Whole-study findings and limits: Researchers report vaccine-associated CD4 TCRs spanning spike, with dominance at 160-218 and 743-854. Among AZD1222 vaccinees, only 6 or 7 were seropositive at baseline.

On this clone: The antigen is unknown.

This table comes from immunoSEQ multiplex PCR, and its TCRdb copy is limited to in-frame clones, with some not included. The data show 150,000 to 200,000 clones, 85% to 95% seen once. V gave up 4 bases and J gave up 8 bases; unmatched junction bases: 7. Germline-derived CDR1 and CDR2 are LGHDT and YNNKEL (reference sequence). The CDR3 covers 15 residues. V gene TRBV3-1 (or the pseudogene TRBV3-2) combines with J gene TRBJ2-1; 11 nucleotides line up with TRBD2. Sequencing used peripheral blood, obtained on day 0 of AZD1222 vaccination. The clonotype comes from an adult in good health. In nucleotides, the CDR3 is TGTGCCAGCAGCCCCACTAGCGGGGGTTTGTATGAGCAGTTCTTC. Translating gives CASSPTSGGLYEQFF.